This T cell receptor (beta chain) appears in the sequencing data of a study of T cell responses to AZD1222 COVID-19 vaccine. Libraries were prepared by immunoSEQ multiplex PCR; TCRdb keeps only in-frame clonotypes and omits some of them. The sample records some 170,000 clones, roughly nine tenths being singletons. The CDR3 sequence is 17 residues long. Trimming cost V 4 bases and J 6 bases; bases outside gene matches: 13. Germline lookup yields CDR1 SGHRS and CDR2 YFSETQ. As concerns this clone: Its antigen is currently unknown.

The study, taken as a whole, reports: The number of AZD1222 recipients seropositive at baseline was only five or six. Unmutated variant regions reportedly attract nearly half of all spike-specific TCRs.

The gene calls are TRBV5-1 and TRBJ1-6; 7 nucleotides match TRBD1. This TCR was recovered from an adult in good health. Specimen: peripheral blood, collected on day 0 of AZD1222 vaccination. The CDR3 loop reads CASSLQTTGAGNSPLHF. DNA for the CDR3: TGCGCCAGCAGCCTCCAAACCACAGGGGCAGGTAATTCACCCCTCCACTTT. The whole variable domain, remainder taken from reference TRBV5-1 and TRBJ1-6, is KAGVTQTPRYLIKTRGQQVTLSCSPISGHRSVSWYQQTPGQGLQFLFEYFSETQRNKGNFPGRFSGRQFSNSRSEMNVSTLELGDSALYLCASSLQTTGAGNSPLHFGNGTRLTVT.